The following is a T cell receptor beta chain sequence with its context. What it binds is unknown. The junction had 11 bases not matched to a gene; V was cut back by 3 bases and J by 4 bases. This CDR3 spans 17 amino acids. Germline V gives CDR1 SGHTA, CDR2 FQGNSA. The sample is drawn from a study of cytomegalovirus exposure and HLA in healthy donors. Study-wide background: Assignment to the Caucasian-associated ancestry cluster applied to approximately 80% of the approximately 390 genotyped donors.

The study, taken as a whole, reports: Common viral pathogens seemed, in a later analysis, to connect with several of the most significant clusters.

Vbeta (60) and Jbeta (13) primers were used in the PCR. How the authors handled the data: An analysis that came later counted roughly 80 million unique TCR beta chains, 9 million to 12 million shared. Sequencing used immunoSEQ multiplex PCR; TCRdb keeps in-frame clones, though not all of them. V, J and clone size are those of that table, while D and trimming were read from the DNA. The sample carries 130,000 or so clones, approximately 80% recorded once. Donors likely had unrecorded immune exposures despite being nominally healthy when sampled. This chain connects TRBV7-2 to TRBJ1-5; 8 positions agree with TRBD1. This TCR came from a woman aged 40-49 years in good health and CMV-seronegative. The sample comprised PBMCs. DNA for the CDR3: TGTGCCAGCAGCTTGGGGGACAGGCTAAGGATGAATCAGCCCCAGCATTTT. Its translation: CASSLGDRLRMNQPQHF. The complete variable domain, with remaining parts taken from reference TRBV7-2 and TRBJ1-5, reads GAGVSQSPSNKVTEKGKDVELRCDPISGHTALYWYRQSLGQGLEFLIYFQGNSAPDKSGLPSDRFSAERTGGSVSTLTIQRTQQEDSAVYLCASSLGDRLRMNQPQHFGDGTRLSIL.